This record concerns one TCR beta chain sequence. The antigen remains undetermined. Sequencing was performed with immunoSEQ multiplex PCR; in TCRdb, only in-frame clones are kept and a portion is missing. The repertoire has around 13,000 clones, 89% of them found once; the top ten carry around a fifth. This sample was taken from a study of chemoradiotherapy in HPV16-positive cancers. Findings and caveats of the study: HPV-responsive T-cell expansion during chemoradiotherapy was linked to improved recurrence-free survival in HPV16-positive patients. Only a couple of HPV16-positive patients supplied the functional HPV-specificity definition. Candidate HPV-specific clones and E7-related TCR motifs grew in tumor during treatment.

J was trimmed by 5 bases and V by 8 bases; bases with no gene match: 4. CDR1 is ENHRY and CDR2 is SYGVKD in the germline V gene. CDR3 size: 13 residues. Sequenced here: blood, sampled from a patient who underwent chemoradiotherapy. The gene calls are TRBV10-3 and TRBJ1-5; TRBD1 aligns across 9 bases. The source is a human donor with HPV-associated anogenital cancer. The CDR3 sequence is CAIGWDRDQPQHF. The CDR3 DNA reads TGTGCCATCGGGTGGGACAGGGATCAGCCCCAGCATTTT.